The 30 T cell receptor beta chains listed next were all sequenced from one sample in a study of T cell repertoires in cytomegalovirus infection (dated by TCRdb to about 2019). Instrument used: Illumina HiSeq 1500. TCRdb trimmed public reads at Q25 via fastp, called clones via MiXCR and kept in-frame beta chains. Identical CDR3 proteins give one entry, which carries the most common genes and DNA. The sample profile shows more than 650,000 distinct CDR3 sequences; 35% to 45% of them were found once. Around 2.8% of the sample is in the top ten clones. The sequenced material came from PBMCs. These receptors were taken from a human donor in good health (CMV status not recorded). Some clones in this sample may be carry-over from other donors' samples.

This clonotype was seen only a few times. V and J are TRBV5-1 and TRBJ2-7; 11 positions agree with TRBD2. Germline CDR1 and CDR2: SGHRS and YFSETQ. The CDR3 covers 15 residues. J gave up 0 bases and V 3 bases, and 2 bases lay outside the gene matches. CDR3 loop: CASSSTSGTSYEQYF. CDR3 bases: TGCGCCAGCAGCTCGACTAGCGGGACCTCCTACGAGCAGTACTTC.

This clonotype occurred many times. The CDR3, as DNA: TGTGCCAGCAGCCAAGAGTTTCGTGCAGATACGCAGTATTTT. Protein sequence: CASSQEFRADTQYF. The chain recombines TRBV4-2 with TRBJ2-3; no firm D call. V lost 0 bases and J lost 4, with 8 bases in between. There are 14 residues in the CDR3. Germline loops: CDR1 LGHNA, CDR2 YNFKEQ.

The rearrangement links TRBV5-4 to TRBJ2-1; maybe TRBD1 (6 bases). The CDR3 sequence is 16 residues long. The V gene's germline CDR1 is SGHNT and CDR2 YYREEE (reference sequence). Trimming stripped 4 bases from V and 6 bases from J, with 20 bases between. The CDR3 here is CASSGNSQGLGNEQFF. As DNA, the CDR3 is TGTGCCAGCAGCGGCAACTCACAGGGATTAGGCAATGAGCAGTTCTTC. Variable domain in full (rest from reference TRBV5-4 and TRBJ2-1): ETGVTQSPTHLIKTRGQQVTLRCSSQSGHNTVSWYQQALGQGPQFIFQYYREEENGRGNFPPRFSGLQFPNYSSELNVNALELDDSALYLCASSGNSQGLGNEQFFGPGTRLTVL.

This clonotype was recorded at least ten times. The chain joins TRBV7-2 to TRBJ1-5, with TRBD1 matching over 8 bases. Germline V gene lookup returns CDR1 SGHTA and CDR2 FQGNSA. CDR3 length: 12 residues. J gave up 7 bases and V 5 bases, and 1 base lay outside the gene matches. CDR3 loop: CASSGQGQPQHF. The CDR3 nucleotides read TGTGCCAGCAGCGGACAGGGCCAGCCCCAGCATTTT. The full variable domain, rest sourced from reference TRBV7-2 and TRBJ1-5, is GAGVSQSPSNKVTEKGKDVELRCDPISGHTALYWYRQSLGQGLEFLIYFQGNSAPDKSGLPSDRFSAERTGGSVSTLTIQRTQQEDSAVYLCASSGQGQPQHFGDGTRLSIL.

There are a few counts of this clonotype. This chain connects TRBV28 to TRBJ2-5; 7 positions agree with TRBD1. The CDR3 is made up of 15 amino acids. Germline trimming cut 5 bases from V and 2 bases from J; bases unmatched to any gene: 8. CDR1 and CDR2 from the germline V gene are MDHEN and SYDVKM. CDR3 region: CASSKKGAPQETQYF. Here the CDR3 DNA reads TGTGCCAGCAGTAAAAAGGGGGCCCCTCAAGAGACCCAGTACTTC.

This clonotype was counted a few times. The rearrangement links TRBV12-3 or TRBV12-4 to TRBJ2-5; no firm D call. The CDR3 runs to 14 residues. Trimming removed 2 bases from V and 5 bases from J, with 12 bases in between. CDR3 coding DNA: TGTGCCAGCAGTTTACGGCTCATGGGGGAGACCCAGTACTTC. Translation: CASSLRLMGETQYF.

The rearrangement joins TRBV6-8 to TRBJ1-1, with D possibly being TRBD1 (5 bases). Germline CDR1 reads MNHGY; CDR2 reads SAAAGT. The ends were cut back, 5 bases at V and 3 bases at J, with 13 bases in the middle. The CDR3 loop spans 14 amino acids. The CDR3 protein is CASSPRTSHTEAFF. DNA of the CDR3: TGTGCCAGCAGTCCCCGGACATCGCACACTGAAGCTTTCTTT.

This clonotype was detected many times. The chain links TRBV7-8 to TRBJ2-7; D uncertain. Trimming pared 1 base from V and 4 bases from J, leaving 11 bases between. CDR1 is SGHVS and CDR2 is FQNEAQ in the germline V gene. The CDR3 sequence is 14 residues long. The CDR3 DNA sequence: TGTGCCAGCAGCTTAGTAGCAGAGCTTTACGAGCAGTACTTC. Translated: CASSLVAELYEQYF.

This clonotype appeared once. The CDR3 sequence is CASGLLGTGTTEAFF. The CDR3 bases are TGTGCTAGTGGTTTGTTGGGTACGGGGACCACTGAAGCTTTCTTT. The V gene is TRBV12-5, the J gene TRBJ1-1; TRBD1 might be the D (5 bases). The CDR3 is 15 amino acids. Germline loops: CDR1 LGHNT, CDR2 FRNRAP. Deletions cut 2 bases from V and 4 bases from J, with 14 bases between.

The chain recombines TRBV27 with TRBJ1-3; possible D gene TRBD1, 6 bases. Germline assignment: CDR1 MNHEY and CDR2 SMNVEV (reference sequence). The CDR3 extends over 14 amino acids. Trimming removed 0 bases from V and 4 bases from J, with 7 bases in between. The CDR3 loop is CASSLSTGGNTIYF. Written as DNA, the CDR3 is TGTGCCAGCAGTTTATCAACAGGGGGAAACACCATATATTTT.

In nucleotides, the CDR3 is TGTGCCTCGGCTTGGGGGACCCAAGAGACCCAGTACTTC. As protein: CASAWGTQETQYF. The chain uses TRBV18 and TRBJ2-5, with D perhaps given as TRBD1 or TRBD2 (5 bases each). The germline V gene encodes CDR1 KGHSH and CDR2 LQKENI. V was cut by 11 bases and J by 1 base, with 14 bases left in between. The CDR3 runs 13 residues.

This clonotype was detected many times. The rearrangement joins TRBV7-2 to TRBJ2-1; D is ambiguous. Germline CDR1 and CDR2: SGHTA and FQGNSA. The CDR3 consists of 13 residues. V was trimmed by 1 base and J by 7 bases, leaving 8 bases between them. The CDR3 bases are TGTGCCAGCAGCTTAGAGAGAATTAATGAGCAGTTCTTC. Encoded protein: CASSLERINEQFF.

V gene TRBV30 combines with J gene TRBJ1-3; tentative D call: TRBD1 (5 bases). The CDR3 consists of 15 residues. Germline V gives CDR1 GTSNPN, CDR2 SVGIG (reference sequence). V was clipped by 3 bases and J by 0 bases, with 12 bases between them. Here the CDR3 reads CAWRTDSYSGNTIYF. The CDR3 DNA is TGTGCCTGGAGAACCGACAGTTACTCTGGAAACACCATATATTTT.

This clonotype was seen repeatedly, ten times or more. The chain joins TRBV7-2 to TRBJ2-1; 8 bases align to TRBD2. Looked up from germline, CDR1 is SGHTA and CDR2 is FQGNSA. V shed 8 bases, J shed 9 bases, and the junction held 15 bases outside the gene matches. This CDR3 has 15 residues. CDR3 residues: CASSRNGPAGGEQFF. CDR3 in DNA: TGTGCCAGCTCCCGTAACGGCCCTGCGGGAGGTGAGCAGTTCTTC.

This clonotype was detected a few times. J is TRBJ1-1 and V is TRBV5-1; D uncertain. Germline V CDR1 and CDR2: SGHRS, YFSETQ. This CDR3 has 13 amino acids. V shed 2 bases and J shed 2 bases, with 7 bases lying between them. For the CDR3, the DNA is TGCGCCAGCAGCTTTCAATCAAACACTGAAGCTTTCTTT. It translates to CASSFQSNTEAFF.

This clonotype showed up many times. The chain uses TRBV7-2 and TRBJ2-1; 8 bases agree with TRBD2. CDR1 and CDR2 (germline): SGHTA, FQGNSA. Germline trimming cut 1 base from V and 1 base from J; bases unmatched to any gene: 3. CDR3 size: 16 residues. CDR3 DNA: TGTGCCAGCAGCTTAGAGATAGCGGGGTCCTACAATGAGCAGTTCTTC. Translation gives CASSLEIAGSYNEQFF.

The J gene is TRBJ2-1, the V gene TRBV24-1; 11 bases are a match to TRBD2. V dropped 4 bases and J dropped 7; count of bases not matched to a gene: 5. Germline V gene data show CDR1 as KGHDR and CDR2 as SFDVKD. There are 15 residues in the CDR3. CDR3 amino acids: CATSDSRLAGNEQFF. The CDR3 DNA reads as TGTGCCACCAGTGACTCCCGACTAGCGGGAAATGAGCAGTTCTTC.

The rearrangement uses TRBV6-5 and TRBJ2-4; TRBD1 agrees at 10 bases. The CDR3 has 15 amino acids. After removal of 0 bases from V and 7 bases from J, the junction contained 3 bases not matched to a gene. Per germline, CDR1 MNHEY and CDR2 SVGAGI. The CDR3 region has the DNA TGTGCCAGCAGTTACTCTGGGACAGGGGTTAACATTCAGTACTTC. This translates into CASSYSGTGVNIQYF.

This chain connects TRBV7-2 to TRBJ1-2; D is perhaps TRBD1 (6 bases). The CDR3 sequence is 16 residues long. CDR1 and CDR2 (germline): SGHTA, FQGNSA. V lost 1 base to trimming and J lost 2 bases, with 14 bases between them. CDR3 coding DNA: TGTGCCAGCAGCTTAGGTTCAGGGGTGCACAACTATGGCTACACCTTC. It yields the protein CASSLGSGVHNYGYTF. Looking up the rest from reference TRBV7-2 and TRBJ1-2 gives the full variable domain: GAGVSQSPSNKVTEKGKDVELRCDPISGHTALYWYRQSLGQGLEFLIYFQGNSAPDKSGLPSDRFSAERTGGSVSTLTIQRTQQEDSAVYLCASSLGSGVHNYGYTFGSGTRLTVV.

This clonotype was recorded many times. The chain has TRBV7-2 and TRBJ2-3, with TRBD2 identical over 8 bases. V lost 4 bases, J lost 2 bases, and 5 bases stayed unmatched. This CDR3 has 15 amino acids. CDR1 is SGHTA and CDR2 is FQGNSA in the germline V gene. The CDR3 loop is CASSSVAGLTDTQYF. CDR3 nucleotide sequence: TGTGCCAGCAGCTCGGTAGCGGGGCTCACAGATACGCAGTATTTT.

This clonotype was seen a handful of times. The chain links TRBV7-9 to TRBJ1-1, with 12 nucleotides matching TRBD1. Losses at the gene ends were 5 bases for V and 11 bases for J; bases not matched to a gene: 9. CDR3 length: 14 residues. Germline CDR1 SEHNR, CDR2 FQNEAQ (reference sequence). CDR3 amino acids: CASSPGTGGVGAFF. For the CDR3, the DNA is TGTGCCAGCAGCCCCGGGACAGGGGGCGTAGGGGCTTTCTTT.

This sequence joins TRBV5-6 and TRBJ1-2; D gene ambiguous. The CDR3 loop spans 14 amino acids. CDR1 and CDR2 (germline): SGHDT, YYEEEE. Trimming took off 6 bases at V and 2 bases at J, with 14 bases between the two ends. CDR3 loop: CASITGVENYGYTF. In DNA, the CDR3 is TGTGCCAGCATCACGGGAGTAGAGAACTATGGCTACACCTTC.

About this clonotype itself: A junction boundary mismatches the germline segment, possibly from a read error. The chain combines TRBV7-9 with TRBJ1-2, with a possible D match to TRBD1 (6 bases). CDR3 length: 15 residues. Germline CDR1 and CDR2: SEHNR and FQNEAQ (reference sequence). The CDR3 DNA sequence: TGTGCCAGCAGCTTAGCGAATGGGGGCGGCTATGGCTACCCCTTC. Amino acids: CASSLANGGGYGYPF.

The sample holds a few counts of this clonotype. V is TRBV6-1 and J is TRBJ2-5; D is undetermined. The CDR3 totals 15 residues. From germline, CDR1 is MNHNS and CDR2 SASEGT. V was pared by 7 bases and J by 0 bases, with 15 bases between. CDR3 in amino acids: CASTPRESHQETQYF. CDR3 sequence (DNA): TGTGCCAGCACTCCGAGAGAGAGCCACCAAGAGACCCAGTACTTC.

Note on this clonotype: A much larger clone lies one base from this, so it may be a read error. Written as DNA, the CDR3 is TGTGCCAGCAGCCAAGTTGAAGAGACCCAGAACTTC. It specifies CASSQVEETQNF. V is TRBV3-1 and J is TRBJ2-5; D gene ambiguous. This CDR3 has 12 residues. Germline V gene sequence: CDR1 LGHDT, CDR2 YNNKEL (reference sequence).

Details on this clonotype: It is likely a read error, because the conserved phenylalanine at the end of the CDR3 is missing. The chain is built from TRBV19 and TRBJ2-1; either TRBD1 or TRBD2 may fit D (5 bases each). This CDR3 has 18 residues. V lost 4 bases to trimming and J lost 0 bases, with 19 bases between them. Germline V gives CDR1 LNHDA, CDR2 SQIVND (reference sequence). The CDR3 region has the DNA TGTGCCAGTAGTACCCCCTACTCGGGGACCAGCTCCTACAATGAGCAGTTCTTA. This codes for CASSTPYSGTSSYNEQFL.

There are many counts of this clonotype. The rearrangement uses TRBV7-8 and TRBJ2-5; possibly TRBD2 for D (6 bases). The CDR3 is 14 amino acids. V shed 2 bases and J shed 5 bases, with 12 bases lying between them. CDR1 is SGHVS, CDR2 FQNEAQ, per germline. Written as DNA, the CDR3 is TGTGCCAGCAGCTTAAAACCCCGGGGGGAGACCCAGTACTTC. Residues: CASSLKPRGETQYF.

This clonotype was found once. This chain uses TRBV5-1 with TRBJ2-3; D gene unclear. V lost 4 bases and J lost 0, with 12 bases in between. CDR3 size: 15 residues. The germline V gene has CDR1 SGHRS and CDR2 YFSETQ. The CDR3 loop reads CASSPLGRSTDTQYF. CDR3 DNA sequence: TGCGCCAGCAGCCCTCTTGGGCGCAGCACAGATACGCAGTATTTT. The full variable domain, its missing parts supplied by reference TRBV5-1 and TRBJ2-3, is KAGVTQTPRYLIKTRGQQVTLSCSPISGHRSVSWYQQTPGQGLQFLFEYFSETQRNKGNFPGRFSGRQFSNSRSEMNVSTLELGDSALYLCASSPLGRSTDTQYFGPGTRLTVL.

The chain links TRBV7-9 to TRBJ2-7; TRBD2 aligns across 8 bases. CDR1 is SEHNR, CDR2 FQNEAQ, per germline (reference sequence). The CDR3 runs to 15 residues. Trimming cost V 2 bases and J 5 bases; bases outside gene matches: 8. The CDR3 here is CASSLPGGSEDEQYF. CDR3 coding DNA: TGTGCCAGCAGCTTACCGGGAGGGTCTGAAGACGAGCAGTACTTC.

J is TRBJ1-1 and V is TRBV25-1; 8 nucleotides agree with TRBD1. The germline gives CDR1 MGHDK, CDR2 SYGVNS. This CDR3 spans 13 amino acids. Trimming removed 8 bases from V and 6 bases from J; junction bases left unmatched: 8. The CDR3 spells CASGGQGWAEAFF. CDR3 nucleotides: TGTGCCAGCGGAGGACAGGGATGGGCTGAAGCTTTCTTT.